One T cell receptor beta chain is described in this entry. This sample is drawn from a study of OX40 agonist ivuxolimab in advanced cancers. Across the whole study: The diagnoses of dose-escalation patients were hepatocellular carcinoma, melanoma, renal cell or head and neck cancer.

The CDR3 has 13 amino acids. Germline-derived CDR1 and CDR2 are MDHEN and SYDVKM. The J segment lost 5 bases and the V segment lost 4 bases, leaving 3 bases of the junction unmatched. Some clones are missing from TCRdb's copy, which holds only in-frame ones; the method was immunoSEQ multiplex PCR. The sample yields fewer than 95,000 clones, 90% to 95% seen once. This TCR came from an adult with an advanced solid tumor such as melanoma, head and neck, liver or kidney cancer. This specimen was CD4+ or CD8+ T cells sorted from blood, taken in a trial of the OX40 agonist ivuxolimab. The rearrangement uses TRBV28 and TRBJ2-5, with 8 positions matching TRBD2. CDR3 coding DNA: TGTGCCAGCAGTTCCCCGGGAGGGGAGACCCAGTACTTC. Its translation: CASSSPGGETQYF. The full variable domain, rest sourced from reference TRBV28 and TRBJ2-5, is DVKVTQSSRYLVKRTGEKVFLECVQDMDHENMFWYRQDPGLGLRLIYFSYDVKMKEKGDIPEGYSVSREKKERFSLILESASTNQTSMYLCASSSPGGETQYFGPGTRLLVL.